This T cell receptor (beta chain) was retrieved from a study of blood T cell repertoires in COVID-19. As for the study in general: The United States, Italy and Spain were the sources of the acute and convalescent COVID-19 samples.

The table came from immunoSEQ multiplex PCR; TCRdb's copy has only in-frame clones and leaves some out. The table includes about 220,000 clones, roughly 85% detected once. V gave up 5 bases and J gave up 7 bases, with 14 bases separating them. The CDR3 spans 14 residues. Germline V gene data show CDR1 as SGHTA and CDR2 as FQGNSA. This clonotype was sampled from a woman older than 75 with acute or convalescent COVID-19. Sequenced: peripheral blood. The chain recombines TRBV7-2 with TRBJ1-4; D ambiguous. In DNA form, the CDR3 reads TGTGCCAGCAGCCTTATCGGAGGGTTTGAAAAACTGTTTTTT. The encoded protein is CASSLIGGFEKLFF.